The present T cell receptor beta chain was sequenced within a study of T cells in Graves' hyperthyroidism and ophthalmopathy. Looking at the study overall: Prior to any treatment, at the point of initial diagnosis, peripheral blood was collected.

This clonotype has more than one count but fewer than ten. As yet, its antigen is unknown. Findings of the study overall: Most thyroid clonotypes with frequency above 0.001 were detected in blood.

The source material, RNA transcripts, was used to amplify TCR beta CDR3 regions. Carried out on the TCR CDR3, a first-round RT-PCR used the HTBI primer set. TCRdb reprocessed the multiplex PCR reads via MiXCR and lists one record per CDR3 protein. This table has a few hundred thousand distinct CDR3 sequences, 15% appearing once. Germline CDR1 and CDR2: SGHRS and YFSETQ. The length of the CDR3 is 15 residues. V lost 0 bases to trimming and J lost 3 bases, with 12 bases between them. Patients were excluded because of uncontrolled infection, other autoimmune disease, pregnancy or lactation. Orbital computed tomography, thyroid ultrasound, serum thyroxine and TRAb, and clinical symptoms together informed the diagnoses.

The source of this sequence is a young woman with Graves' hyperthyroidism. The rearrangement links TRBV5-1 to TRBJ2-5, with no clear D. The sequenced sample was blood. DNA for the CDR3: TGCGCCAGCAGCTTGGAGTTGTGGGCAGAAGAGACCCAGTACTTC. As protein: CASSLELWAEETQYF.